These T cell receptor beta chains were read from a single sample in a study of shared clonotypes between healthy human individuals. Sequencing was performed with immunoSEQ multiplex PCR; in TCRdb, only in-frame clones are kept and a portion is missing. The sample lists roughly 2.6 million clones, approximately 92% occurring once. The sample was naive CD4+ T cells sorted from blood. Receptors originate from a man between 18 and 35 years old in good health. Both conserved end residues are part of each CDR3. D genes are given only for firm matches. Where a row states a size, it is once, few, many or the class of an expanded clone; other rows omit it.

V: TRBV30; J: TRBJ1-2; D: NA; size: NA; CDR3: CAWTEGRGGGYTF; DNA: TGTGCCTGGACCGAGGGCAGGGGTGGGGGCTACACCTTC
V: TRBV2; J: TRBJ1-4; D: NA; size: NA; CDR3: CASSMGATNEKLFF; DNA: TGTGCCAGCAGTATGGGTGCAACTAATGAAAAACTGTTTTTT
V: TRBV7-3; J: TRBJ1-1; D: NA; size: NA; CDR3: CASSLTAYTEAFF; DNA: TGTGCCAGCAGCTTAACAGCATACACTGAAGCTTTCTTT
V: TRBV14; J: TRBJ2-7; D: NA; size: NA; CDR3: CASSRSREQYF; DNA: TGTGCCAGCAGCAGATCAAGGGAGCAGTACTTC
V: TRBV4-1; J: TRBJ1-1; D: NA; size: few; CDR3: CASSQEGRLNTEAFF; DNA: TGCGCCAGCAGCCAAGAGGGGCGATTGAACACTGAAGCTTTCTTT
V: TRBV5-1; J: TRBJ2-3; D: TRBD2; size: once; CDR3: CASSLGLAGVLGSTDTQYF; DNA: TGCGCCAGCAGCTTGGGGCTAGCGGGAGTACTAGGGAGCACAGATACGCAGTATTTT
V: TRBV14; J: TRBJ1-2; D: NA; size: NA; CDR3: CASSQVRGNGYTF; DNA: TGTGCCAGCAGCCAAGTAAGGGGAAATGGCTACACCTTC
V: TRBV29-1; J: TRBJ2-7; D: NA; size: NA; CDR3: CSVGGGRTGATYEQYF; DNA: TGCAGCGTTGGGGGCGGTCGAACAGGAGCCACCTACGAGCAGTACTTC
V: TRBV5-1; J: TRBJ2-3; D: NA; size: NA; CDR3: CASSLGGITDTQYF; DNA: TGCGCCAGCAGCTTGGGCGGGATCACAGATACGCAGTATTTT
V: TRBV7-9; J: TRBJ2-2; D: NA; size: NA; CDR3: CASRREEAGELFF; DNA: TGTGCCAGCAGGAGAGAAGAGGCCGGGGAGCTGTTTTTT
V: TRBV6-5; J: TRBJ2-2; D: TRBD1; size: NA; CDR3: CASKGTDRKTGELFF; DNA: TGTGCCAGCAAAGGGACAGACAGAAAGACCGGGGAGCTGTTTTTT
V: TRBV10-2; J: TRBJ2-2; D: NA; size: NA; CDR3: CASRGAVVTGELFF; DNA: TGCGCCAGCAGGGGGGCGGTGGTAACCGGGGAGCTGTTTTTT
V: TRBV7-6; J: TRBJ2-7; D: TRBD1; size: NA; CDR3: CASSLGQGASEQYF; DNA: TGTGCCAGCAGCTTAGGACAGGGGGCCTCCGAGCAGTACTTC
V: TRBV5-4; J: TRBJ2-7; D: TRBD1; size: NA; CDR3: CASSSRQGGEQYF; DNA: TGTGCCAGCAGCTCTAGACAGGGGGGAGAGCAGTACTTC
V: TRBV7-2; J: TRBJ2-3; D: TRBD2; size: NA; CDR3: CASSRAGGGPGTDTQYF; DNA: TGTGCCAGCAGCAGAGCAGGCGGGGGGCCTGGCACAGATACGCAGTATTTT
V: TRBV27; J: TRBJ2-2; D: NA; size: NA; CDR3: CASRFELQNTGELFF; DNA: TGTGCCAGCCGATTTGAACTACAGAACACCGGGGAGCTGTTTTTT
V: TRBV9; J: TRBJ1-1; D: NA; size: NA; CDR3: CASSPRPGNTEAFF; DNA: TGTGCCAGCAGCCCTCGCCCTGGGAACACTGAAGCTTTCTTT
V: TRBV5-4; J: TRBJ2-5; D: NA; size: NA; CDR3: CASSLVPGETQYF; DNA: TGTGCCAGCAGCTTGGTGCCCGGGGAGACCCAGTACTTC
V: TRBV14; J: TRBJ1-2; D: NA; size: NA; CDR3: CASSPQGTNYGYTF; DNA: TGTGCCAGCAGCCCTCAGGGGACTAACTATGGCTACACCTTC
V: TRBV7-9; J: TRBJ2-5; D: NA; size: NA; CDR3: CASSLVGETQYF; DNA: TGTGCCAGCAGCTTAGTCGGGGAGACCCAGTACTTC
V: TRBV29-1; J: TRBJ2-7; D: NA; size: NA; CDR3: CSAELGSYEQYF; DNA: TGCAGCGCCGAATTAGGCTCCTACGAGCAGTACTTC
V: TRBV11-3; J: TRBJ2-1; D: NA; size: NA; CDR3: CASSLVSGNEQFF; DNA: TGTGCCAGCAGCTTAGTGTCAGGAAATGAGCAGTTCTTC
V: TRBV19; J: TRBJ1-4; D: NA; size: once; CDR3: CASSRAGTQTSWDEKLFF; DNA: TGTGCCAGTAGCCGAGCCGGGACACAAACCTCCTGGGATGAAAAACTGTTTTTT
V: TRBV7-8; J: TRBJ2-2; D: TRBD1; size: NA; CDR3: CASSLAGQGNTGELFF; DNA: TGTGCCAGCAGCTTAGCGGGACAGGGGAACACCGGGGAGCTGTTTTTT
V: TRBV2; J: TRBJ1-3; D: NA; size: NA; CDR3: CASSGGQSSGNTIYF; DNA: TGTGCCAGCAGTGGCGGACAGAGCTCTGGAAACACCATATATTTT
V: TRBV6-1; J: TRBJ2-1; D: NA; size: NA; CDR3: CASGPVQQTNEQFF; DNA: TGTGCCAGCGGGCCGGTACAGCAAACCAATGAGCAGTTCTTC
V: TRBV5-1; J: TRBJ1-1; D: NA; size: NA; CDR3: CASSLGGVSNTEAFF; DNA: TGCGCCAGCAGCTTGGGGGGAGTATCGAACACTGAAGCTTTCTTT
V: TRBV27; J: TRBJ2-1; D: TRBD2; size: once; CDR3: CASSLRNSGTINNEQFF; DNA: TGTGCCAGCAGTTTACGGAATTCCGGGACTATCAACAATGAGCAGTTCTTC
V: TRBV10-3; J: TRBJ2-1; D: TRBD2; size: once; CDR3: CAIRRLAAGSYNEQFF; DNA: TGTGCCATCAGGAGACTAGCGGCCGGCTCCTACAATGAGCAGTTCTTC
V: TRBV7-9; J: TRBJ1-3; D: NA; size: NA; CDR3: CASSYDQGGNTIYF; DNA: TGTGCCAGCAGTTACGACCAGGGGGGAAACACCATATATTTT
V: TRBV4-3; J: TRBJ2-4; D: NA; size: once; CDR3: CASSHAVLNIQYF; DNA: TGCGCCAGCAGCCACGCGGTTCTGAACATTCAGTACTTC
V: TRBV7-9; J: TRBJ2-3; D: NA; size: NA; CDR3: CASSTPGGDTQYF; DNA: TGTGCCAGCAGCACCCCGGGTGGGGATACGCAGTATTTT
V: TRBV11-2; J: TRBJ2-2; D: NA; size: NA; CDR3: CASSLVGRGTGELFF; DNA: TGTGCCAGCAGCTTAGTTGGCAGGGGCACCGGGGAGCTGTTTTTT
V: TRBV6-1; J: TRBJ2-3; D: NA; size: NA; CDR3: CASNYGRAIDTQYF; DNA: TGTGCCAGCAATTATGGAAGGGCGATCGATACGCAGTATTTT
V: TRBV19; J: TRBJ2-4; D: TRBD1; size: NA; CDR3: CASGENSRGRVTPAKNIQYF; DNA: TGTGCCAGTGGGGAAAATTCCAGGGGGCGAGTGACTCCAGCCAAAAACATTCAGTACTTC
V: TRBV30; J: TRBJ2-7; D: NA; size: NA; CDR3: CAWSGQPYEQYF; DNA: TGTGCCTGGAGCGGACAGCCCTACGAGCAGTACTTC
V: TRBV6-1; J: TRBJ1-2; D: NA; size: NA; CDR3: CASSEGQIYGYTF; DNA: TGTGCCAGCAGTGAAGGACAGATCTATGGCTACACCTTC
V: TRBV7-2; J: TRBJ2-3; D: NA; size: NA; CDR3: CASSLGIGSYNTDTQYF; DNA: TGTGCCAGCAGCTTAGGTATCGGGTCCTATAACACAGATACGCAGTATTTT
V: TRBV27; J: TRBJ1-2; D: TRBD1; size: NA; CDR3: CASSWGTGGVSGYTF; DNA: TGTGCCAGCAGTTGGGGGACAGGGGGCGTAAGTGGCTACACCTTC
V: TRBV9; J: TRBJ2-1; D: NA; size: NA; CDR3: CASSPHPLGGEQFF; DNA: TGTGCCAGCAGCCCGCACCCTCTAGGGGGTGAGCAGTTCTTC
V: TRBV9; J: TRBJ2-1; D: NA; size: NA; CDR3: CASSPEAAGLSYNEQFF; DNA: TGTGCCAGCAGCCCAGAGGCAGCGGGTCTCTCCTACAATGAGCAGTTCTTC
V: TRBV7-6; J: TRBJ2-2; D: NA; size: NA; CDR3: CASSLGIWTDANTGELFF; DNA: TGTGCCAGCAGCCTAGGGATTTGGACAGACGCGAACACCGGGGAGCTGTTTTTT
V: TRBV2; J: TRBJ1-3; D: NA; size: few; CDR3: CASSSSGSGNTIYF; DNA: TGTGCCAGCAGCAGTTCGGGCTCTGGAAACACCATATATTTT
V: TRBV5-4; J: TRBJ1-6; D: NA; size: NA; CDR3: CASSLEQGHGSPLHF; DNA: TGTGCCAGCAGCTTGGAACAGGGTCACGGTTCACCCCTCCACTTT
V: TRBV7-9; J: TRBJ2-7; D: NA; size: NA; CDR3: CASSLAGRAYEQYF; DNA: TGTGCCAGCAGCTTAGCGGGCAGGGCCTACGAGCAGTACTTC
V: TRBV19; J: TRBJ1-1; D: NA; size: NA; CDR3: CASSISSRNTEAFF; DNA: TGTGCCAGTAGTATAAGCTCTAGGAACACTGAAGCTTTCTTT
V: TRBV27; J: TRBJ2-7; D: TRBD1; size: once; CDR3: CASSRATGTGFHEQYF; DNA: TGTGCCAGCAGTCGCGCCACCGGGACAGGGTTCCACGAGCAGTACTTC
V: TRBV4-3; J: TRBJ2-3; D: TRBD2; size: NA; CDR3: CASSQGSGGSGRPDTQYF; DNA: TGCGCCAGCAGCCAAGGGTCCGGAGGTAGCGGGAGACCAGATACGCAGTATTTT